A selection of T cell receptor beta chains follows, all from one sample in a study of blood T cell repertoires in COVID-19. The assay was immunoSEQ multiplex PCR, and TCRdb's table has in-frame clones only and misses some. This sample has 95,000 or so clones, with 84% found just once. The sample taken for sequencing was peripheral blood. The origin of the receptors is a human donor in a cohort sampled during active COVID-19. Both conserved end residues are part of each CDR3. The D gene is left open where the match is weak. A row's size may be missing; if present it is once, few, many or a size class.

V	D	size	J	DNA	CDR3
TRBV6-2/TRBV6-3	TRBD1	.	TRBJ2-3	TGTGCCAGCAGTTCTCACAGGGGGCGAAGCACAGATACGCAGTATTTT	CASSSHRGRSTDTQYF
TRBV28	.	once	TRBJ1-4	TGTGCCACCTACCAAGACAGATATGAAAAACTGTTTTTT	CATYQDRYEKLFF
TRBV10-3	TRBD1	.	TRBJ1-1	TGTGCCATCAGTGAGTCTACCGGGACAGGTTCTGAAGCTTTCTTT	CAISESTGTGSEAFF
TRBV6-5	.	.	TRBJ2-6	TGTGCCACCGGGTCTGGGGGGGCCAACGTCCTGACTTTC	CATGSGGANVLTF
TRBV3-1/TRBV3-2	.	.	TRBJ1-1	TGTGCCAGCAGCTCAGGGTATGAAGCTTTCTTT	CASSSGYEAFF
TRBV10-2	.	.	TRBJ1-6	TGCGCCAGCAGTGAGAGAGAGGGGGACAATTCACCCCTCCACTTT	CASSEREGDNSPLHF
TRBV20-1	TRBD2	few	TRBJ2-1	TGCAGTGCTAGTAGACCTAGCGGACCCTACAATGAGCAGTTCTTC	CSASRPSGPYNEQFF
TRBV4-1	TRBD2	.	TRBJ2-1	TGCGCCAGCAGCCAATATCTAGCGGGGGACAATGAGCAGTTCTTC	CASSQYLAGDNEQFF
TRBV5-1	.	few	TRBJ2-7	TGCGCCAGCAGGGTGAACCGGGGTTCCTACGAGCAGTACTTC	CASRVNRGSYEQYF
TRBV10-3	TRBD2	few	TRBJ2-3	TGTGCCATCAAGGGGACTAGCGGGAGGGGCTCAGATACGCAGTATTTT	CAIKGTSGRGSDTQYF
TRBV28	.	.	TRBJ1-2	TGTGCCAGCAGTATCCCGGGGAACCTCTATGGCTACACCTTC	CASSIPGNLYGYTF
TRBV7-2	TRBD1	.	TRBJ1-4	TGTGCCAGCAGCTCGCCGACAGGGTTCACTGGGGCTAATGAAAAACTGTTTTTT	CASSSPTGFTGANEKLFF
TRBV7-3	.	.	TRBJ2-3	TGTGCCAGCAGCGCGGGGTCAGATACGCAGTATTTT	CASSAGSDTQYF
TRBV13	.	few	TRBJ2-7	TGTGCCAGCAGCGCCCATGGGGCTACAGGGTACGAGCAGTACTTC	CASSAHGATGYEQYF
TRBV5-8	.	.	TRBJ1-2	TGTGCCAGCAGCTTGGGAGGCGGGGGCAAGTATGGCTACACCTTC	CASSLGGGGKYGYTF
TRBV7-3	.	few	TRBJ2-5	TGTGCCAGCAGCTTAACTAGCGGAAGCCAAGAGACCCAGTACTTC	CASSLTSGSQETQYF
TRBV3-1/TRBV3-2	TRBD1	few	TRBJ2-7	TGTGCCAGCAGCCAAGCCAGGACAGGGGGCAACTACGAGCAGTACTTC	CASSQARTGGNYEQYF
TRBV5-5	.	.	TRBJ2-3	TGTGCCAGCAGGGACCGGGACACCATCACAGATACGCAGTATTTT	CASRDRDTITDTQYF
TRBV19	.	.	TRBJ1-3	TGTGCCAGTAGTCCCCGAGGCGCGGGCTCTGGAAACACCATATATTTT	CASSPRGAGSGNTIYF
TRBV28	.	many	TRBJ2-5	TGTGCCAGCAGTCCGAAGGAGCAAGAGACCCAGTACTTC	CASSPKEQETQYF
TRBV4-1	TRBD2	.	TRBJ2-1	TGCGCCAGCAGCCAACGACTAGCAGGAGGCAATGAGCAGTTCTTC	CASSQRLAGGNEQFF
TRBV6-5	TRBD2	.	TRBJ2-3	TGTGCCAGCAGTTACTCTGGGAGGGCGCTTACAGATACGCAGTATTTT	CASSYSGRALTDTQYF
TRBV27	.	.	TRBJ2-1	TGTGCCAGCAGTCCAGGGACTGGTTCCTACAATGAGCAGTTCTTC	CASSPGTGSYNEQFF
TRBV19	TRBD1	.	TRBJ1-5	TGTGCCAGTAGTACGGGACAGGGACGGGGGAATCAGCCCCAGCATTTT	CASSTGQGRGNQPQHF
TRBV5-1	.	.	TRBJ2-1	TGCGCCAGCAGCCCCCCCAGCGGAAGCTCCTACAATGAGCAGTTCTTC	CASSPPSGSSYNEQFF
TRBV4-3	.	once	TRBJ1-3	TGCGCCAGCAGCCAAGAGGCCAGGCGCTCTGGAAACACCATATATTTT	CASSQEARRSGNTIYF